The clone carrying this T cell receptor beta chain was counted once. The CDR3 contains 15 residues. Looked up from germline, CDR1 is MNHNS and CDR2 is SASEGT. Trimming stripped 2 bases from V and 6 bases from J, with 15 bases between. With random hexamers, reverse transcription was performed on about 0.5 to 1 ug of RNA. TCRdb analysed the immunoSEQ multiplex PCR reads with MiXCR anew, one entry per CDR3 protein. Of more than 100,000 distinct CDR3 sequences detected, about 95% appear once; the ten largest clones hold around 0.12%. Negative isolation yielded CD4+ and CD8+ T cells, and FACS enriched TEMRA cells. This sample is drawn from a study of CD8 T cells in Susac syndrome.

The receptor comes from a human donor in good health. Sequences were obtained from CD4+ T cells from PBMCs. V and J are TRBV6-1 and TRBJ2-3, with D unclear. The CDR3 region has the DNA TGTGCCAGCAGTGAACGGAAGCTATCATATGATACGCAGTATTTT. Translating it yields CASSERKLSYDTQYF.